This T cell receptor (beta chain) was obtained from a study of T cell changes during pregnancy in multiple sclerosis. The V and J ends lost 3 bases and 3 bases, in that order; junction bases with no gene match: 17. The CDR3 totals 19 residues. CDR1 is MDHEN and CDR2 is SYDVKM in the germline V gene. Assay: immunoSEQ multiplex PCR; the TCRdb copy retains only in-frame clones and omits some. The profile covers over 90,000 clones, with around nine tenths appearing a single time and 0.7% to 0.9% taken by the ten largest. This TCR was recovered from a female donor in good health, enrolled as a control in a pregnancy study. V usage is TRBV28 and J usage is TRBJ2-7; 10 nucleotides align to TRBD2. The specimen comprised peripheral blood, sampled in the second trimester of pregnancy. The CDR3 DNA reads as TGTGCCAGCAGTTTTCCTAAGAGCGGGAGGGTTGTCCTCAGCTACGAGCAGTACTTC. Amino acids: CASSFPKSGRVVLSYEQYF. Complete variable domain (other parts from reference TRBV28 and TRBJ2-7): DVKVTQSSRYLVKRTGEKVFLECVQDMDHENMFWYRQDPGLGLRLIYFSYDVKMKEKGDIPEGYSVSREKKERFSLILESASTNQTSMYLCASSFPKSGRVVLSYEQYFGPGTRLTVT.